This passage covers 10 T cell receptor beta chains from one sample sequenced in a study of beta chain features in type 1 diabetes (dated by TCRdb to 2017 to 2018). Library preparation used the immunoSEQ multiplex PCR assay. The High Capacity cDNA Reverse Transcription Kit was used to reverse transcribe all of the isolated RNA, meaning that expressed TCRB transcripts were what got sequenced. TCRdb took over this immuneACCESS table, retaining in-frame rearrangements with V and J assigned. Such tables are incomplete; in checked studies, under half of the missing clones stem from an unresolved V gene, and the remainder is unexplained. Recorded for this sample are 300,000 or so clones; 6.5% to 10% of them occurred a single time. The ten largest clonotypes hold under 0.5% of the sample. Sequenced sample: central memory CD4+ T cells from blood. All receptors derive from a woman under 30 in good health.

This rearrangement joins TRBV19 to TRBJ2-5; D is unclear. Trimming stripped 5 bases from V and 5 bases from J, with 12 bases between. Germline loops: CDR1 LNHDA, CDR2 SQIVND (reference sequence). The CDR3 extends over 13 amino acids. CDR3 loop: CASSPTATETQYF. The CDR3 nucleotides read TGTGCCAGTAGTCCCACGGCAACGGAGACCCAGTACTTC.

This clone appeared many times. V and J are TRBV6-6 and TRBJ2-5; D may correspond to TRBD1 or TRBD2 (5 bases each). Germline loops: CDR1 MNHNY, CDR2 SVGAGI (reference sequence). This CDR3 contains 12 residues. V lost 5 bases, J lost 3 bases, and 7 bases lay in between. The CDR3 DNA sequence: TGTGCCAGCAGTCAGGGAGAAGAGACCCAGTACTTC. Protein sequence: CASSQGEETQYF.

This clone was recorded at least ten times. The chain has TRBV7-9 and TRBJ2-7; 11 bases are a match to TRBD2. CDR1 and CDR2 from the germline V gene are SEHNR and FQNEAQ (reference sequence). The CDR3 covers 14 residues. V shed 4 bases, J shed 3 bases, and the junction held 2 bases outside the gene matches. CDR3 in DNA: TGTGCCAGCAGCTCTAGCGGGAGGAACTACGAGCAGTACTTC. Protein product: CASSSSGRNYEQYF.

This clone was observed many times. The chain joins TRBV6-1 to TRBJ2-7; D remains ambiguous. The germline V and J ends were trimmed by 2 bases and 2 bases, with 13 bases remaining between them. CDR1 is MNHNS, CDR2 SASEGT, per germline. This CDR3 has 15 amino acids. The CDR3 here is CASSEMARTTYEQYF. In nucleotides, the CDR3 is TGTGCCAGCAGTGAAATGGCCCGAACCACCTACGAGCAGTACTTC.

The rearrangement joins TRBV19 to TRBJ2-7; 10 positions match TRBD2. CDR1 is LNHDA, CDR2 SQIVND, per germline (reference sequence). The junction had 7 bases not matched to a gene; V was cut back by 6 bases and J by 5 bases. The CDR3 is made up of 14 amino acids. This CDR3 is CASRASGSSDEQYF. The CDR3 nucleotides are TGTGCCAGTAGAGCTAGCGGGAGTAGCGACGAGCAGTACTTC. Based on the CDR3 plus reference TRBV19 and TRBJ2-7, the full variable domain is DGGITQSPKYLFRKEGQNVTLSCEQNLNHDAMYWYRQDPGQGLRLIYYSQIVNDFQKGDIAEGYSVSREKKESFPLTVTSAQKNPTAFYLCASRASGSSDEQYFGPGTRLTVT.

There are a few counts of this clone. The chain joins TRBV2 to TRBJ2-4, with unresolved D. V lost 6 bases and J lost 0, with 9 bases in between. The CDR3 consists of 14 residues. Germline lookup yields CDR1 SNHLY and CDR2 FYNNEI. In DNA form, the CDR3 reads TGTGCCAGCAGGACGTATGGAGCCAAAAACATTCAGTACTTC. It encodes CASRTYGAKNIQYF.

In its sample, this clone was seen a few times. The gene calls are TRBV2 and TRBJ1-4; D uncertain. V lost 6 bases to trimming and J lost 5 bases, with 10 bases between them. Germline CDR1 reads SNHLY; CDR2 reads FYNNEI. This CDR3 is 13 amino acids long. The CDR3 nucleotides are TGTGCCAGCAGCGGAGCTAACAATGAAAAACTGTTTTTT. Translation gives CASSGANNEKLFF.

This clone came up many times. The chain has TRBV5-4 and TRBJ2-2; D perhaps matches TRBD1 (6 bases). Trimming removed 6 bases at V and 0 bases at J, with 12 bases between. This CDR3 comprises 15 residues. Germline assignment: CDR1 SGHNT and CDR2 YYREEE (reference sequence). The CDR3 sequence: CASNVQGTNTGELFF. CDR3 in DNA: TGTGCCAGCAATGTTCAGGGGACGAACACCGGGGAGCTGTTTTTT.

This clone was seen many times. The chain links TRBV10-1 to TRBJ1-1, with D unresolved. This CDR3 contains 13 residues. V dropped 3 bases and J dropped 4 bases, with 9 bases sitting between them. Germline V lookup: CDR1 WNHNN, CDR2 SYGVQD (reference sequence). In nucleotides, the CDR3 is TGCGCCAGCAGTGAAAGGGTAGGCACTGAAGCTTTCTTT. The encoded protein is CASSERVGTEAFF.

This clone was seen a few times. The V gene is TRBV7-8, the J gene TRBJ2-1; D is unresolved. The CDR3 length is 13 residues. Germline assignment: CDR1 SGHVS and CDR2 FQNEAQ. V shed 2 bases and J shed 3 bases, with 5 bases lying between them. The DNA of the CDR3 is TGTGCCAGCAGCTTACTGGGCTACAATGAGCAGTTCTTC. It translates to CASSLLGYNEQFF.